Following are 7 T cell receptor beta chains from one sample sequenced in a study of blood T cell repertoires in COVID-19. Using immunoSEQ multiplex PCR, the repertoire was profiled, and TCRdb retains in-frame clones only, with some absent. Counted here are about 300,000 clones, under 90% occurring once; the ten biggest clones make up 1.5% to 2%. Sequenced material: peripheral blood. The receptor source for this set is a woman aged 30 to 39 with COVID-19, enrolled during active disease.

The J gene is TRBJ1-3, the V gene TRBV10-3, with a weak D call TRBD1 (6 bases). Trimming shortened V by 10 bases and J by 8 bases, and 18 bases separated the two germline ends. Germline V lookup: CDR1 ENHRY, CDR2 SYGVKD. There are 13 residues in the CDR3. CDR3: CAKRQAVGDTIYF. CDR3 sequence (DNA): TGTGCCAAAAGACAGGCCGTCGGAGACACCATATATTTT.

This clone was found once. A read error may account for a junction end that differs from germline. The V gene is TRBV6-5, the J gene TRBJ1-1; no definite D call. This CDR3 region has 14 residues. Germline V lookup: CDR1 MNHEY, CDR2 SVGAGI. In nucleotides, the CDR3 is TGTGCCAGCAGTGACTCCACAAGGATTGCCGGGGCTTTCTTT. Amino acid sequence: CASSDSTRIAGAFF.

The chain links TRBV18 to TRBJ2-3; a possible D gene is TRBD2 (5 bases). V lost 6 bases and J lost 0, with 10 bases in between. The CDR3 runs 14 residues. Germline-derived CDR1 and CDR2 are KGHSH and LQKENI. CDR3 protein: CASSGGPSTDTQYF. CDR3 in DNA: TGTGCCAGCTCCGGCGGGCCCAGCACAGATACGCAGTATTTT.

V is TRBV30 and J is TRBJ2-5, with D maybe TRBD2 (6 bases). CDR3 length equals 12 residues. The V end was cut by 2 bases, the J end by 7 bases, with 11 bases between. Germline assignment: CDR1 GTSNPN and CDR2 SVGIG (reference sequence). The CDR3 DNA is TGTGCCTGGAGTCACCCCGGGGGGACCCAGTACTTC. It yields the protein CAWSHPGGTQYF.

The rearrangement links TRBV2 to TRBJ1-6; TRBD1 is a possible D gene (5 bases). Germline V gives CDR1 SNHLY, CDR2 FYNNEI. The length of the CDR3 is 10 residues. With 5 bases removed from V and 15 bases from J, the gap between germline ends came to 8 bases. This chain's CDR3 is CASSRQNLHF. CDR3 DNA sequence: TGTGCCAGCAGTCGACAGAACCTCCACTTT. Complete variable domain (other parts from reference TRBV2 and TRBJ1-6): EPEVTQTPSHQVTQMGQEVILRCVPISNHLYFYWYRQILGQKVEFLVSFYNNEISEKSEIFDDQFSVERPDGSNFTLKIRSTKLEDSAMYFCASSRQNLHFGNGTRLTVT.

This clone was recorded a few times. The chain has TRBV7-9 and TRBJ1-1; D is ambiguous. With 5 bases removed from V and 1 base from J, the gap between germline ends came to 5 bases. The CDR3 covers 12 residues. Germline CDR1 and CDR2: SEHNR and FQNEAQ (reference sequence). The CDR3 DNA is TGTGCCAGCAGCGACTGGAACACTGAAGCTTTCTTT. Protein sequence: CASSDWNTEAFF. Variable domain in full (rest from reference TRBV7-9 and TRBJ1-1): DTGVSQNPRHKITKRGQNVTFRCDPISEHNRLYWYRQTLGQGPEFLTYFQNEAQLEKSRLLSDRFSAERPKGSFSTLEIQRTEQGDSAMYLCASSDWNTEAFFGQGTRLTVV.

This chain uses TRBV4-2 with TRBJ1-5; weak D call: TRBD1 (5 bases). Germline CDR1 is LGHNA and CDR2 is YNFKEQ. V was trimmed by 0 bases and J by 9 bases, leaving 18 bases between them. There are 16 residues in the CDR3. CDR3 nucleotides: TGTGCCAGCAGCCAAGATGCAGGGATAAGTCCTCGGCCCCAGCATTTT. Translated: CASSQDAGISPRPQHF.